This T cell receptor beta chain was found in a study of T cell responses to AZD1222 COVID-19 vaccine. Regarding the study as a whole: It should be noted that donors were predominantly white British and more often female, and clonal diversity was possibly underestimated.

A word on this clone: Its target is not known.

The V gene's germline CDR1 is KGHSH and CDR2 LQKENI. Trimming removed 1 base at V and 0 bases at J, with 5 bases between. The CDR3 totals 14 residues. Repertoires were generated with immunoSEQ multiplex PCR, while TCRdb's copy carries only in-frame clones and drops some. This table has approximately 120,000 clones, about nine tenths appearing once. The sequences come from peripheral blood, collected on day 0 of AZD1222 vaccination. The V gene is TRBV18, the J gene TRBJ2-3, with D uncertain. This clonotype was obtained from an adult in good health. CDR3 sequence: CASSPRDSTDTQYF. DNA of the CDR3: TGTGCCAGCTCACCACGAGACAGCACAGATACGCAGTATTTT.